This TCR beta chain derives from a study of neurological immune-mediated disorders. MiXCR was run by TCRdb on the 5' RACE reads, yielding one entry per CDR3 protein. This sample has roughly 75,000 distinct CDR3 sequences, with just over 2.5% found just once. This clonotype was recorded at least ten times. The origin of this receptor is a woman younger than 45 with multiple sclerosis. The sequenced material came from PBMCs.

The CDR3 spells CASSLQRGDTQYF. The DNA for the CDR3 is TGCGCCAGCAGTCTCCAACGAGGGGATACGCAGTATTTT. This chain joins TRBV5-1 and TRBJ2-3; tentative D call: TRBD2 (5 bases). CDR1 and CDR2 (germline): SGHRS, YFSETQ. V was cut by 5 bases and J by 6 bases, with 13 bases left in between. CDR3 size: 13 residues. The complete variable domain, with remaining parts taken from reference TRBV5-1 and TRBJ2-3, reads KAGVTQTPRYLIKTRGQQVTLSCSPISGHRSVSWYQQTPGQGLQFLFEYFSETQRNKGNFPGRFSGRQFSNSRSEMNVSTLELGDSALYLCASSLQRGDTQYFGPGTRLTVL.